This TCR beta chain was sequenced in a study of Graves' ophthalmopathy and Graves' hyperthyroidism (dated by TCRdb to the late 2010s). Study-level background: Peripheral blood was collected before any treatment was given, at the time of initial diagnosis. The study used TCR beta repertoire signatures to distinguish Graves' ophthalmopathy from Graves' hyperthyroidism and to predict progression to ophthalmopathy. In total, approximately 130 blood samples were TCR-sequenced: fewer than 50 ophthalmopathy, 75 hyperthyroidism and approximately 17 hyperthyroidism-to-ophthalmopathy patients. To explore V-J signatures that separate ophthalmopathy from hyperthyroidism, a discovery set of around 97 patients was enrolled, consisting of approximately 44 with ophthalmopathy and about 60 with stable hyperthyroidism. For independent validation, a separate cohort was made up of some 19 hyperthyroidism patients plus 17 patients who later progressed from hyperthyroidism to ophthalmopathy. In about six hyperthyroidism patients, T-cell repertoires of thyroid tissue and blood were compared. Following sampling, methimazole starting at 30 mg daily was administered to hyperthyroidism patients, and high-dose intravenous methylprednisolone was administered to ophthalmopathy patients. Beyond this particular receptor, the publication reports: Sample size was not statistically predetermined, and group allocation was not concealed from the investigators. The 13-signature model separated ophthalmopathy from stable hyperthyroidism with roughly 90% sensitivity and about 81% specificity in cross-validation, and 80%/75% in the test set. Most expanded thyroid clonotypes with frequency above 0.001 were also detected in blood, suggesting blood repertoires may reflect the thyroid immune response. In validation, the model predicted ophthalmopathy progression with about 71% sensitivity and less than 80% specificity; fewer than 15 predicted patients were CT-confirmed with GO in a median of around 6 months.

This clonotype has more than one count but fewer than ten. What this receptor recognizes is not known. No base quality values were provided; no much bigger clone lies one nucleotide off. Ophthalmopathy patients had moderately to severely active disease, Clinical Activity Score of at least 3, NOSPECS grade of at least 4, and disease duration under 3 months. Anyone with other autoimmune diseases, uncontrolled infections, pregnancy or lactation was excluded from the study. Clinical symptoms, serum thyroxine, TRAb, thyroid ultrasound and orbital computed tomography formed the basis of the diagnosis. PBMCs were isolated from 10 ml of fresh peripheral blood by Ficoll-Paque density gradient centrifugation. Total RNA was extracted using Trizol reagent, and RNA quality was checked on an Agilent 2100 Bioanalyzer. TCR beta CDR3 regions were amplified from RNA transcripts for repertoire sequencing. HTBI primers and the Qiagen OneStep RT-PCR kit were used in a first-round RT-PCR, which was followed by a second-round multiplex PCR, size selection and purification. The libraries underwent paired-end sequencing with 100 bp reads on an Illumina HiSeq2000. The paper's processing steps were these. SOAPnuke was used for read processing, and reads with adapters, uncalled bases, a mean Phred below 15, or no exact constant-primer or identifier match were discarded. COPE v1.2.5 was used to merge high-quality paired reads. Clonotypes were defined as unique nucleotide sequences and were aligned to IMGT TRB V, D and J references using MiTCR v1.1. Analysis was restricted to V-J combinations with a frequency above 0.0001, which covered 99.2% of repertoires. For each V-J combination, a TCR clonal expansion and chaos score was defined as F50 clonal expansion divided by the chaos observed in the TCRdist matrix. Welch's t-statistics and random forest were used to narrow the features down to about a dozen V-J combinations, which were then fed into a naive Bayes classifier. The Morisita-Horn index was used to measure how similar the thyroid and blood repertoires were. TCRdb ran its own pipeline on the public reads, namely fastp trimming at Q25 and MiXCR clone calling, and kept in-frame beta chains. Identical CDR3 proteins give one entry, which carries the most common genes and DNA. These V and J calls rely on TCRdb rather than the paper's analysis. The sample contains under 400,000 distinct CDR3 sequences, roughly 15% of them found a single time. Around 12% of the sample rests with the top ten.

The sequence was collected from an adult man with Graves' ophthalmopathy. The sample was peripheral blood.

The CDR3 reads as follows: CSVELHGGGETQYF. The nucleotide sequence is TGCAGCGTTGAATTACATGGGGGGGGAGAGACCCAGTACTTC. The chain is encoded by TRBV29-1 joined to TRBJ2-5, with TRBD2 identical over 7 junction bases. Sequences SQVTM (CDR1) and ANQGSEA (CDR2) are obtained from the germline V gene. Trimming removed 2 bases from V and 4 bases from J; the gene matches leave 7 bases unexplained. From cysteine to phenylalanine, the CDR3 is 14 amino acids long. Kept here is only the CDR3 DNA, which spans 42 bases and is read in frame from base 1.